These 25 T cell receptor beta chains were sequenced from one sample in a study of cytomegalovirus exposure and HLA in healthy donors (TCRdb year 2017). Receptor libraries were prepared by the immunoSEQ multiplex PCR assay. The multiplex PCR relied on a mix of 60 forward primers for TCR Vbeta segments and 13 reverse primers for TCR Jbeta segments. Sourced from immuneACCESS, this table was stored by TCRdb with only in-frame sequences that have V and J called. A share of the clones is absent; for the studies checked, an unresolved V gene accounts for under half, and the remainder has no known explanation. The sample contains approximately 40,000 clones, about 66% of them found a single time. Less than 20% of the sample is taken by the ten largest. The sequenced sample consisted of PBMCs. These receptors were collected from a man in his forties or fifties in good health and CMV-seropositive.

The chain combines TRBV28 with TRBJ1-5, with 8 bases lining up with TRBD1. V was pared by 6 bases and J by 7 bases, with 5 bases of the junction left unmatched. CDR3 length equals 13 residues. Germline lookup yields CDR1 MDHEN and CDR2 SYDVKM. CDR3: CASRSGGVQPQHF. The CDR3 DNA reads TGTGCCAGCAGGTCAGGGGGCGTGCAGCCCCAGCATTTT.

This clone was counted between two and nine times. The chain is built from TRBV7-8 and TRBJ2-5; 7 bases line up with TRBD2. V gave up 1 base and J gave up 2 bases; unmatched junction bases: 10. The CDR3 length is 17 residues. Per germline, CDR1 SGHVS and CDR2 FQNEAQ. The CDR3 sequence: CASSLETAASGQETQYF. CDR3 sequence (DNA): TGTGCCAGCAGCTTAGAAACGGCGGCTAGCGGTCAAGAGACCCAGTACTTC. Looking up the rest from reference TRBV7-8 and TRBJ2-5 gives the full variable domain: GAGVSQSPRYKVAKRGQDVALRCDPISGHVSLFWYQQALGQGPEFLTYFQNEAQLDKSGLPSDRFFAERPEGSVSTLKIQRTQQEDSAVYLCASSLETAASGQETQYFGPGTRLLVL.

The chain couples TRBV28 to TRBJ2-5, with D possibly TRBD2 on 6 matching bases. The V end was cut by 6 bases, the J end by 6 bases, with 20 bases between. The length of the CDR3 is 15 residues. Germline V CDR1 and CDR2: MDHEN, SYDVKM. CDR3 amino acids: CASRGEAANSQTQYF. CDR3 nucleotide sequence: TGTGCCAGCAGGGGGGAGGCCGCCAACTCCCAGACCCAGTACTTC.

This rearrangement joins TRBV7-2 to TRBJ2-2; D remains ambiguous. This CDR3 has 15 amino acids. Trimming removed 4 bases at V and 8 bases at J, with 17 bases between. CDR1 and CDR2 (germline): SGHTA, FQGNSA. The CDR3 is CASSSYLLRSGELFF. The CDR3 DNA sequence: TGTGCCAGCAGCTCCTATCTCCTACGTTCAGGGGAGCTGTTTTTT. Filled out from reference TRBV7-2 and TRBJ2-2, the complete variable domain reads GAGVSQSPSNKVTEKGKDVELRCDPISGHTALYWYRQSLGQGLEFLIYFQGNSAPDKSGLPSDRFSAERTGGSVSTLTIQRTQQEDSAVYLCASSSYLLRSGELFFGEGSRLTVL.

For this clone: The junction shows a germline mismatch at one end, possibly a read error. The chain carries TRBV2 and TRBJ2-7; tentative D call: TRBD2 (5 bases). Germline V lookup: CDR1 SNHLY, CDR2 FYNNEI. The CDR3 covers 10 residues. In DNA form, the CDR3 reads TGTACCAGCAGGCTAGCCGAGCAGTACTTC. This encodes CTSRLAEQYF.

This clone has a single count. This chain uses TRBV7-3 with TRBJ2-5, with D maybe TRBD2 (6 bases). This CDR3 region has 14 residues. V dropped 5 bases and J dropped 5 bases, with 15 bases sitting between them. Germline V gives CDR1 SGHTA, CDR2 FQGTGA. The CDR3 coding sequence is TGTGCCAGCAGCCCCGGGAGCCCGCCGGAGACCCAGTACTTC. Encoded protein: CASSPGSPPETQYF.

The genes are TRBV4-2 and TRBJ2-7, with 9 positions matching TRBD1. V dropped 4 bases and J dropped 5; count of bases not matched to a gene: 9. Germline loops: CDR1 LGHNA, CDR2 YNFKEQ. This CDR3 spans 15 amino acids. This CDR3 is CASSREQGAQDEQYF. As DNA, the CDR3 is TGTGCCAGCAGCCGGGAACAGGGGGCGCAGGACGAGCAGTACTTC.

V and J are TRBV5-1 and TRBJ2-1; tentatively, D is TRBD2 (6 bases). V lost 1 base, J lost 3 bases, and 8 bases lay in between. Germline CDR1 is SGHRS and CDR2 is YFSETQ. The CDR3 contains 14 residues. The CDR3 DNA follows: TGCGCCAGCAGCTTGATCGGGGGCTACAATGAGCAGTTCTTC. Encoded protein: CASSLIGGYNEQFF.

The CDR3, as DNA: TGTGCCAGCAGGCAGGGACAGGGCACTGAAAACACCATATATTTT. It codes for CASRQGQGTENTIYF. The genes are TRBV6-6 and TRBJ1-3, with 9 bases matching TRBD1. The CDR3 has 15 amino acids. Per the germline V gene, CDR1 is MNHNY and CDR2 is SVGAGI (reference sequence). Losses at the gene ends were 6 bases for V and 6 bases for J; bases not matched to a gene: 9.

CDR3 nucleotide sequence: TGTGCCAGCAGCGACACCGGCGCCTACACAGGAGAAAAACTGTTTTTT. Protein: CASSDTGAYTGEKLFF. The chain joins TRBV4-2 to TRBJ1-4; the D gene is possibly TRBD1 (5 bases). Germline V gene data show CDR1 as LGHNA and CDR2 as YNFKEQ. Trimming cost V 5 bases and J 8 bases, with 21 bases left between them. This CDR3 region has 16 residues.

This chain links TRBV7-3 with TRBJ2-7; perhaps TRBD1 as D (5 bases). This CDR3 has 14 residues. The ends were cut back, 5 bases at V and 1 base at J, with 12 bases in the middle. The germline V gene has CDR1 SGHTA and CDR2 FQGTGA. CDR3 sequence: CASSPNQGSYEQYF. CDR3 bases: TGTGCCAGCAGCCCAAATCAGGGATCCTACGAGCAGTACTTC. The full variable domain, its missing parts supplied by reference TRBV7-3 and TRBJ2-7, is GAGVSQTPSNKVTEKGKYVELRCDPISGHTALYWYRQSLGQGPEFLIYFQGTGAADDSGLPNDRFFAVRPEGSVSTLKIQRTERGDSAVYLCASSPNQGSYEQYFGPGTRLTVT.

V and J are TRBV6-5 and TRBJ1-5, with a tentative D call TRBD1 (6 bases). V shed 6 bases and J shed 3 bases, with 12 bases lying between them. This CDR3 has 14 residues. Looked up from germline, CDR1 is MNHEY and CDR2 is SVGAGI. The CDR3 region has the DNA TGTGCCAGCAGGAAGGGGGGGTACAATCAGCCCCAGCATTTT. Its protein is CASRKGGYNQPQHF.

The chain carries TRBV4-2 and TRBJ2-3; possibly TRBD1 for D (5 bases). CDR3 length: 17 amino acids. Trimming pared 0 bases from V and 2 bases from J, leaving 15 bases between. Germline V gene lookup returns CDR1 LGHNA and CDR2 YNFKEQ. CDR3 residues: CASSQDAILGVTDTQYF. CDR3 in DNA: TGTGCCAGCAGCCAAGATGCAATATTAGGGGTCACAGATACGCAGTATTTT.

This clone turned up a few times. The chain couples TRBV19 to TRBJ1-1, with a tentative D call TRBD1 (5 bases). The CDR3 covers 13 residues. Per the germline V gene, CDR1 is LNHDA and CDR2 is SQIVND (reference sequence). V was clipped by 1 base and J by 5 bases, with 8 bases between them. The CDR3 is CASSIVGGTEAFF. As DNA, the CDR3 is TGTGCCAGTAGTATAGTCGGGGGAACTGAAGCTTTCTTT. The whole variable domain, filled in from reference TRBV19 and TRBJ1-1, reads DGGITQSPKYLFRKEGQNVTLSCEQNLNHDAMYWYRQDPGQGLRLIYYSQIVNDFQKGDIAEGYSVSREKKESFPLTVTSAQKNPTAFYLCASSIVGGTEAFFGQGTRLTVV.

This clone was seen more than once but under ten times. The rearrangement uses TRBV6-1 and TRBJ2-1; the match to TRBD2 covers 9 bases. CDR3 size: 13 residues. The V gene's germline CDR1 is MNHNS and CDR2 SASEGT. With V trimmed by 7 bases and J by 3 bases, 1 base remained unmatched. In DNA form, the CDR3 reads TGTGCCAGCAAAGCGGGGGGCTACAATGAGCAGTTCTTC. Its protein product is CASKAGGYNEQFF.

Concerning this clone: The junction departs from germline at one end; a sequencing error may be responsible. The chain uses TRBV20-1 and TRBJ1-2; D remains unclear. The CDR3 contains 11 residues. The germline CDR1 and CDR2 sequences are DFQATT and SNEGSKA (reference sequence). CDR3 protein: CSARDHQYEAF. The CDR3 nucleotides are TGCAGTGCTAGAGATCACCAGTATGAAGCCTTC.

V gene TRBV6-1 combines with J gene TRBJ1-1; 9 nucleotides match TRBD1. In germline, CDR1 is MNHNS, CDR2 SASEGT. J gave up 2 bases and V 9 bases, and 7 bases lay outside the gene matches. This CDR3 comprises 14 residues. CDR3: CASGTGQGNTEAFF. DNA of the CDR3: TGTGCCAGTGGGACAGGGCAAGGAAACACTGAAGCTTTCTTT.

J is TRBJ1-1 and V is TRBV7-2; a weak D match, TRBD1 (5 bases). Germline V gives CDR1 SGHTA, CDR2 FQGNSA. CDR3 size: 13 residues. Trimming shortened V by 2 bases and J by 5 bases, and 9 bases separated the two germline ends. The CDR3 loop is CASSLQGSTEAFF. The CDR3 nucleotides read TGTGCCAGCAGCTTACAGGGTAGTACTGAAGCTTTCTTT.

Only one count was recorded for this clone. The chain recombines TRBV2 with TRBJ1-2, with D hard to call. V lost 3 bases to trimming and J lost 5 bases, with 13 bases between them. The CDR3 loop spans 14 amino acids. Germline CDR1 SNHLY, CDR2 FYNNEI. CDR3 region: CASSDGIGGYGYTF. Here the CDR3 DNA reads TGTGCCAGCAGTGACGGCATTGGAGGGTATGGCTACACCTTC.

This clone was seen once. The chain uses TRBV27 and TRBJ1-5; 8 bases align to TRBD1. The CDR3 covers 15 residues. V gave up 2 bases and J gave up 3 bases; unmatched junction bases: 3. Germline values: CDR1 MNHEY, CDR2 SMNVEV (reference sequence). In nucleotides, the CDR3 is TGTGCCAGCAGTTTAGGCAGGGGGCACAATCAGCCCCAGCATTTT. Translation: CASSLGRGHNQPQHF.

The chain is built from TRBV6-4 and TRBJ2-2, with TRBD2 as a possible D gene (5 bases). This CDR3 is 13 amino acids long. Germline assignment: CDR1 MRHNA and CDR2 SNTAGT. Trimming took 3 bases from V and 3 from J, leaving 5 bases between them. The DNA for the CDR3 is TGTGCCAGCAGTGAGCGGGACACCGGGGAGCTGTTTTTT. Translated: CASSERDTGELFF.

This chain uses TRBV7-9 with TRBJ2-7; a weak D match, TRBD2 (5 bases). There are 12 residues in the CDR3. In germline, CDR1 is SEHNR, CDR2 FQNEAQ (reference sequence). The CDR3 nucleotides are TGTGCGTCCGTGGGGAGATCCTACGAGCAGTACTTC. Its translation: CASVGRSYEQYF.

The V call is TRBV7-9, the J call TRBJ1-2, with 10 bases identical to TRBD1. V lost 5 bases, J lost 5 bases, and 5 bases stayed unmatched. The germline CDR1 and CDR2 sequences are SEHNR and FQNEAQ (reference sequence). The CDR3 runs to 14 residues. The CDR3: CASSPGQGLYGYTF. In DNA, the CDR3 is TGTGCCAGCAGCCCGGGACAGGGGTTATATGGCTACACCTTC.

This clone has more than one count but fewer than ten. The chain uses TRBV9 and TRBJ1-1; no clear D gene. The CDR3 covers 14 residues. Germline V CDR1 and CDR2: SGDLS, YYNGEE. V lost 4 bases to trimming and J lost 2 bases, with 12 bases between them. The CDR3 protein is CASSPLQINTEAFF. The DNA for the CDR3 is TGTGCCAGCAGCCCTTTACAAATAAACACTGAAGCTTTCTTT.

The chain uses TRBV6-5 and TRBJ1-2; 8 bases are a match to TRBD1. CDR1 is MNHEY and CDR2 is SVGAGI in the germline V gene. The length of the CDR3 is 14 residues. Trimming removed 2 bases from V and 5 bases from J; junction bases left unmatched: 4. The CDR3 DNA is TGTGCCAGCAGTTACAACAGGGGGGAGTATGGCTACACCTTC. Translation: CASSYNRGEYGYTF.